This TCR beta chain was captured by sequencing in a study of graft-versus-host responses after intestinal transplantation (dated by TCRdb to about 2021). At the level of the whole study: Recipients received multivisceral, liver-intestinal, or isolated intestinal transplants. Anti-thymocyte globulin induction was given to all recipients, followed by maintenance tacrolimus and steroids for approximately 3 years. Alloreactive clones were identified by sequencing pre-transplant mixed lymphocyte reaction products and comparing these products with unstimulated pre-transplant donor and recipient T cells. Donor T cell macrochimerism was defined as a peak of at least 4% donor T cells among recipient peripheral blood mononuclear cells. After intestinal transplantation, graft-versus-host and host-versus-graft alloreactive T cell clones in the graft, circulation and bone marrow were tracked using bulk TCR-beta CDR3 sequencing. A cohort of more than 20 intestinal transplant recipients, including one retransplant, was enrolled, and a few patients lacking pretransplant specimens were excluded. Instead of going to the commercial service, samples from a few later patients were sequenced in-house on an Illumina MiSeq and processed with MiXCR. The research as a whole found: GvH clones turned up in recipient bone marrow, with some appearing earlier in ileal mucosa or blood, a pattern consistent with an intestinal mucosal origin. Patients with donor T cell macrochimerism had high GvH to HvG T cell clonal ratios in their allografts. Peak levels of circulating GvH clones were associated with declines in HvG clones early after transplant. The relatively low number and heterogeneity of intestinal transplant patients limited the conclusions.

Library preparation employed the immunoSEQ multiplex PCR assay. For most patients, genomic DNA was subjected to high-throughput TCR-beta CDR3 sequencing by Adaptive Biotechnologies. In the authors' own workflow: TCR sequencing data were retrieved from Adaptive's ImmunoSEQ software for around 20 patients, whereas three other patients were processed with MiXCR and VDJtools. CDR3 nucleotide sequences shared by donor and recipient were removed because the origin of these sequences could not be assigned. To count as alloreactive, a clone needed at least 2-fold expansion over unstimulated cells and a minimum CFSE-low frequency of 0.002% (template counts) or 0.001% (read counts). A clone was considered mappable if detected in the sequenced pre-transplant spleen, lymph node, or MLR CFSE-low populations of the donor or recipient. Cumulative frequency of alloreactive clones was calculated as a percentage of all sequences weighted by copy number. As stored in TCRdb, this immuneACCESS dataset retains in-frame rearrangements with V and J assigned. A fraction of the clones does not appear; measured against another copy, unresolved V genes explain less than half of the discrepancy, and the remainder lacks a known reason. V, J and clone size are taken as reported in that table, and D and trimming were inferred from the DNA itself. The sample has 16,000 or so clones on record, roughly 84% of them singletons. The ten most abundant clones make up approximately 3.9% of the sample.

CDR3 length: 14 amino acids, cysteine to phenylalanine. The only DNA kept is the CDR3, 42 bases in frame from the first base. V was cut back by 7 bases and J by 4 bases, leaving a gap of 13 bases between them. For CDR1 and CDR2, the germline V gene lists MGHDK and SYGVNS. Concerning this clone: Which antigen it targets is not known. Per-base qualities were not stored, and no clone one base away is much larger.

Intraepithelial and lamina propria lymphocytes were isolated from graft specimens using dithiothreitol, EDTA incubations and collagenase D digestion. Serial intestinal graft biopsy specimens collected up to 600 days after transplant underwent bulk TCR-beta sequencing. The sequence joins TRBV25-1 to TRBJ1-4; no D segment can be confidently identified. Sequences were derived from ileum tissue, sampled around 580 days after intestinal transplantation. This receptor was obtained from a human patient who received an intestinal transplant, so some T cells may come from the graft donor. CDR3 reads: CASTDPWNNEKLFF. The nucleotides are TGTGCCAGCACAGACCCGTGGAATAATGAAAAACTGTTTTTT. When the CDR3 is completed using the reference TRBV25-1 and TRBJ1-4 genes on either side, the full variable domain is EADIYQTPRYLVIGTGKKITLECSQTMGHDKMYWYQQDPGMELHLIHYSYGVNSTEKGDLSSESTVSRIRTEHFPLTLESARPSHTSQYLCASTDPWNNEKLFFGSGTQLSVL.